The 10 T cell receptor beta chains below all came from one sample that was sequenced in a study of monozygotic twins with inflammatory bowel disease. TCRdb re-called the 5' RACE reads and catalogs CDR3 proteins one per entry, DNA excluded. Its table lists around 380,000 distinct CDR3 sequences. Material: blood. These receptors were taken from a human donor with ulcerative colitis or Crohn's disease, or a healthy co-twin of an affected twin (not recorded which).

The J gene is TRBJ2-7, the V gene TRBV20-1. Germline V gene lookup returns CDR1 DFQATT and CDR2 SNEGSKA (reference sequence). This CDR3 has 14 amino acids. The CDR3 here is CSARDPYDRGEQYF.

V gene TRBV11-1 combines with J gene TRBJ1-1; there is no DNA to check the TCRdb D call of TRBD1. The CDR3 totals 15 residues. Germline CDR1 SGHAT, CDR2 FQDESV (reference sequence). The CDR3 is CASSLPRQGATEAFF.

The chain combines TRBV15 with TRBJ2-1; no DNA is available, so the TRBD2 call from TCRdb remains unchecked. The CDR3 contains 17 residues. Germline CDR1 reads LNHNV; CDR2 reads YYDKDF (reference sequence). CDR3 protein: CATSRGSRSGSWNEQFF.

The rearrangement links TRBV2 to TRBJ2-1; without DNA, the TCRdb call of TRBD2 cannot be checked. The CDR3 covers 15 residues. Germline V gene sequence: CDR1 SNHLY, CDR2 FYNNEI. The CDR3 is CASRGTSGRYNEQFF. The full variable domain, rest sourced from reference TRBV2 and TRBJ2-1, is EPEVTQTPSHQVTQMGQEVILRCVPISNHLYFYWYRQILGQKVEFLVSFYNNEISEKSEIFDDQFSVERPDGSNFTLKIRSTKLEDSAMYFCASRGTSGRYNEQFFGPGTRLTVL.

The J gene is TRBJ2-4, the V gene TRBV7-2. Germline V gene sequence: CDR1 SGHTA, CDR2 FQGNSA. CDR3 length: 14 residues. The CDR3 is CASSHDGLGNIQYF. Looking up the rest from reference TRBV7-2 and TRBJ2-4 gives the full variable domain: GAGVSQSPSNKVTEKGKDVELRCDPISGHTALYWYRQSLGQGLEFLIYFQGNSAPDKSGLPSDRFSAERTGGSVSTLTIQRTQQEDSAVYLCASSHDGLGNIQYFGAGTRLSVL.

This chain links TRBV7-9 with TRBJ2-4. The germline gives CDR1 SEHNR, CDR2 FQNEAQ (reference sequence). The CDR3 extends over 16 amino acids. The CDR3 reads CASSLSVSFSVDIQYF.

The chain carries TRBV27 and TRBJ2-2; checking the TCRdb D call of TRBD2 is not possible without DNA. The CDR3 extends over 18 amino acids. CDR1 is MNHEY, CDR2 SMNVEV, per germline (reference sequence). The CDR3 reads CASSLNPYLAEDTGELFF.

The chain links TRBV20-1 to TRBJ2-1. This CDR3 has 14 residues. Germline values: CDR1 DFQATT, CDR2 SNEGSKA (reference sequence). CDR3 in amino acids: CSARWASSYNEQFF.

The chain couples TRBV30 to TRBJ2-1. This CDR3 has 13 amino acids. Germline V gene data show CDR1 as GTSNPN and CDR2 as SVGIG (reference sequence). CDR3 sequence: CAWHRDSYNEQFF.

The chain has TRBV3-1 and TRBJ1-2. This CDR3 has 13 residues. Germline-derived CDR1 and CDR2 are LGHDT and YNNKEL (reference sequence). The chain's CDR3 is CASSLLAGHGYTF.